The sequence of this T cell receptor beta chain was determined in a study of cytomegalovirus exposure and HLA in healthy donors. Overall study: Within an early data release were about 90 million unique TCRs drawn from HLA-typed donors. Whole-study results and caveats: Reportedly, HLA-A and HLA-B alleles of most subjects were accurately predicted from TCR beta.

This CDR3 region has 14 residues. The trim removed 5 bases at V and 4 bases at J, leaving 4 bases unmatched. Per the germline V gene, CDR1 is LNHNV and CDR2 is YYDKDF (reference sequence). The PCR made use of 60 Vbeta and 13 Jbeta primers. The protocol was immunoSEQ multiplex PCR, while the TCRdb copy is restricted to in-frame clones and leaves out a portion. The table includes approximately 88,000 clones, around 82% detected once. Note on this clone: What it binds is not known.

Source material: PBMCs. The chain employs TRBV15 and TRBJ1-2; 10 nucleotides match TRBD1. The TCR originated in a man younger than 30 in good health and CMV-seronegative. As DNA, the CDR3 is TGTGCCACCAGCTTGGGACAGGGGATCTATGGCTACACCTTC. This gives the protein CATSLGQGIYGYTF. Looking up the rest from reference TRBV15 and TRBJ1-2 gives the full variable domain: DAMVIQNPRYQVTQFGKPVTLSCSQTLNHNVMYWYQQKSSQAPKLLFHYYDKDFNNEADTPDNFQSRRPNTSFCFLDIRSPGLGDTAMYLCATSLGQGIYGYTFGSGTRLTVV.